The 24 T cell receptor beta chains reported below all come from one sample, sequenced in a study of cytomegalovirus exposure and HLA in healthy donors. Primers: 60 Vbeta forward and 13 Jbeta reverse. Measured with immunoSEQ multiplex PCR; TCRdb has only the in-frame clones, and not every one. The table shows fewer than 200,000 clones, with more than 65% occurring only once. Sequencing was done on a sample of PBMCs. These receptor sequences come from a male donor in good health and CMV-seronegative.

The chain couples TRBV29-1 to TRBJ1-5; 11 positions match TRBD1. V was pared by 2 bases and J by 4 bases, with 4 bases of the junction left unmatched. Germline CDR1 reads SQVTM; CDR2 reads ANQGSEA. The CDR3 has 15 amino acids. The CDR3 DNA reads TGCAGCGTTGAATTCGGGACAGGGGGGAATCAGCCCCAGCATTTT. Translating gives CSVEFGTGGNQPQHF.

V usage is TRBV11-1 and J usage is TRBJ1-6; D may be TRBD1 (6 bases). The CDR3 is made up of 14 amino acids. In germline, CDR1 is SGHAT, CDR2 FQDESV (reference sequence). Trimming took off 6 bases at V and 7 bases at J, with 13 bases between the two ends. CDR3 sequence reads: CASSTQGRNSPLHF. The CDR3 DNA is TGTGCCAGCAGTACGCAGGGGAGAAATTCACCCCTCCACTTT.

This rearrangement joins TRBV7-9 to TRBJ2-2; D is unresolved. Trimming cost V 5 bases and J 3 bases, with 7 bases left between them. This CDR3 has 13 residues. The germline V gene has CDR1 SEHNR and CDR2 FQNEAQ (reference sequence). The DNA of the CDR3 is TGTGCCAGCAGCCCTCCAGACACCGGGGAGCTGTTTTTT. It translates to CASSPPDTGELFF.

This clone was counted between two and nine times. The rearrangement links TRBV6-5 to TRBJ1-1; no clear D gene. Germline V gene lookup returns CDR1 MNHEY and CDR2 SVGAGI. This CDR3 is 13 amino acids long. With 5 bases removed from V and 1 base from J, the gap between germline ends came to 8 bases. The CDR3 nucleotides read TGTGCCAGCAGTCCCCGAGAGAACACTGAAGCTTTCTTT. This gives the protein CASSPRENTEAFF.

V usage is TRBV5-1 and J usage is TRBJ1-1, with a possible D match to TRBD1 (5 bases). V was pared by 3 bases and J by 1 base, with 13 bases between. Germline V gene lookup returns CDR1 SGHRS and CDR2 YFSETQ. The CDR3 spans 15 residues. The CDR3 sequence: CASSWEGRRNTEAFF. The CDR3 nucleotides are TGCGCCAGCAGCTGGGAGGGGCGGCGGAACACTGAAGCTTTCTTT.

This clone came up once. The V call is TRBV6-4, the J call TRBJ1-2; 8 bases map to TRBD1. The ends lost 6 bases at V and 4 bases at J; junction bases unmatched: 7. Germline V gene lookup returns CDR1 MRHNA and CDR2 SNTAGT. The CDR3 has 14 residues. In DNA form, the CDR3 reads TGTGCCAGCAGCCCGACAGGGGAAAGCTATGGCTACACCTTC. The encoded protein is CASSPTGESYGYTF.

V is TRBV5-1 and J is TRBJ1-4, with D tentatively TRBD1 (5 bases). V lost 4 bases to trimming and J lost 5 bases, with 15 bases between them. The germline V gene has CDR1 SGHRS and CDR2 YFSETQ. CDR3 length: 15 residues. In DNA form, the CDR3 reads TGCGCCAGCAGCCCGATTCCGACAGACAATGAAAAACTGTTTTTT. This sequence encodes CASSPIPTDNEKLFF.

In the case of this clone: At one boundary the junction diverges from the germline segment, which might be a read error. V and J are TRBV7-9 and TRBJ2-7; TRBD1 is a possible D gene (5 bases). This CDR3 is built from 14 residues. The germline V gene has CDR1 SEHNR and CDR2 FQNEAQ (reference sequence). Written as DNA, the CDR3 is TGTTCCAGCAGCTCAGCGACAGTAACTTACGAGCAGTACTTC. It encodes CSSSSATVTYEQYF.

V is TRBV14 and J is TRBJ2-7; 7 bases align to TRBD1. V was clipped by 2 bases and J by 2 bases; unmatched bases: 9. CDR1 and CDR2 (germline): SGHDN, FVKESK. This CDR3 region has 16 residues. The CDR3 sequence is CASSQWGQQRTYEQYF. The CDR3 DNA reads as TGTGCCAGCAGCCAATGGGGACAGCAACGAACCTACGAGCAGTACTTC.

The chain carries TRBV11-3 and TRBJ2-1; the match to TRBD2 covers 8 bases. After removal of 4 bases from V and 5 bases from J, the junction contained 10 bases not matched to a gene. Germline CDR1 reads SGHNT; CDR2 reads YENEEA. The CDR3 is made up of 16 amino acids. DNA of the CDR3: TGTGCCAGCAGCTCGGTAGGGGTAGCGGGAAACAATGAGCAGTTCTTC. Protein product: CASSSVGVAGNNEQFF.

In the case of this clone: Sequence at one end of the junction differs from germline and may be a read error. This sample also contains other DNA sequences that code for the same CDR3. The chain uses TRBV7-9 and TRBJ1-2; 7 bases align to TRBD1. Per the germline V gene, CDR1 is SEHNR and CDR2 is FQNEAQ (reference sequence). The CDR3 extends over 15 amino acids. The CDR3 is CASSHQRTGDYGYTF. For the CDR3, the DNA is TGTGCCAGCAGCCATCAACGGACAGGAGACTACGGCTACACCTTC.

V usage is TRBV18 and J usage is TRBJ2-7; D might be TRBD1 (6 bases). The CDR3 spans 15 residues. In germline, CDR1 is KGHSH, CDR2 LQKENI. Trimming took off 2 bases at V and 6 bases at J, with 17 bases between the two ends. DNA of the CDR3: TGTGCCAGCTCACCAGGCAGGGGACAAACTCGCGAGCAGTACTTC. Its protein is CASSPGRGQTREQYF.

This chain uses TRBV2 with TRBJ2-5; D gene unclear. Germline values: CDR1 SNHLY, CDR2 FYNNEI. The CDR3 consists of 12 residues. The germline V and J ends were trimmed by 4 bases and 5 bases, with 8 bases remaining between them. CDR3 DNA: TGTGCCAGCAGTGCCCCTCAGGAGACCCAGTACTTC. It translates to CASSAPQETQYF.

This clone has only one observation. CDR3 loop: CATSRGGSGANVLTF. CDR3 DNA: TGTGCCACCAGCAGGGGGGGCTCTGGGGCCAACGTCCTGACTTTC. The V call is TRBV15, the J call TRBJ2-6; weak D call: TRBD2 (6 bases). Trimming took 3 bases from V and 0 from J, leaving 6 bases between them. There are 15 residues in the CDR3. The germline CDR1 and CDR2 sequences are LNHNV and YYDKDF (reference sequence).

This rearrangement joins TRBV7-3 to TRBJ2-5; TRBD2 matches 9 bases. Gene TRBJ2-7 matches the end of the DNA better, so the J call may be wrong. CDR1 SGHTA and CDR2 FQGTGA come from the germline V gene. CDR3 length: 16 residues. The CDR3 protein is CASSLWAGGPYNEQYF. CDR3 in DNA: TGTGCCAGCAGCTTGTGGGCGGGAGGGCCCTATAACGAGCAGTACTTC.

The V and J genes are TRBV6-6 and TRBJ2-3; the D is unclear. Germline V lookup: CDR1 MNHNY, CDR2 SVGAGI (reference sequence). The CDR3 is 15 amino acids. The V end lost 5 bases, the J end lost 3 bases, and 15 bases lay between the germline ends. CDR3 loop: CASSIYSTGTDTQYF. Written as DNA, the CDR3 is TGTGCCAGCAGTATATACTCGACCGGGACAGATACGCAGTATTTT.

The chain joins TRBV6-5 to TRBJ2-7, with a weak D call TRBD1 (6 bases). CDR1 and CDR2 (germline): MNHEY, SVGAGI. The CDR3 has 16 amino acids. V shed 4 bases and J shed 0 bases, with 16 bases lying between them. In DNA form, the CDR3 reads TGTGCCAGCAGTTCCGACCTGGCAGGGGACTCCTACGAGCAGTACTTC. This encodes CASSSDLAGDSYEQYF.

The rearrangement links TRBV7-3 to TRBJ2-5; D is possibly TRBD1 (6 bases). Near its end, the DNA agrees better with TRBJ2-7, so the J call may be wrong. This CDR3 contains 12 residues. Germline V gene data show CDR1 as SGHTA and CDR2 as FQGTGA. The CDR3 DNA follows: TGTGCCAGCAGCCAGGGGACGAACGAGCAGTACTTC. Protein: CASSQGTNEQYF.

The sample holds one count of this clone. The V gene is TRBV5-5, the J gene TRBJ2-2, with 10 bases identical to TRBD1. Germline trimming cut 4 bases from V and 0 bases from J; bases unmatched to any gene: 9. The CDR3 contains 18 residues. Germline loops: CDR1 SGHKS, CDR2 YYEKEE (reference sequence). The CDR3 spells CASSRTGQGPANTGELFF. The CDR3 region has the DNA TGTGCCAGCAGCCGGACGGGACAGGGGCCCGCGAACACCGGGGAGCTGTTTTTT.

This chain joins TRBV7-8 and TRBJ1-5, with D tentatively TRBD1 (6 bases). This CDR3 comprises 14 residues. The V and J ends lost 5 bases and 2 bases respectively, with 10 bases between them. Germline CDR1 SGHVS, CDR2 FQNEAQ. The CDR3 DNA sequence: TGTGCCAGCAGCCCCCGACAGGGCAATCAGCCCCAGCATTTT. Encoded protein: CASSPRQGNQPQHF.

This clone was counted a few times. J is TRBJ2-5 and V is TRBV28, with D unresolved. The end of the DNA is better explained by TRBJ2-7, so the J call may be wrong. CDR1 and CDR2 from the germline V gene are MDHEN and SYDVKM. This CDR3 region has 15 residues. The CDR3 here is CASSPYDTSTYEQYF. DNA for the CDR3: TGTGCCAGCTCCCCCTATGACACAAGTACCTACGAGCAGTACTTC.

The chain is built from TRBV28 and TRBJ2-3; D gene uncertain. This CDR3 contains 12 residues. CDR1 MDHEN and CDR2 SYDVKM come from the germline V gene. With 5 bases removed from V and 0 bases from J, the gap between germline ends came to 3 bases. The CDR3 region has the DNA TGTGCCAGCAGTCTCAGCACAGATACGCAGTATTTT. Amino acids: CASSLSTDTQYF.

The genes are TRBV28 and TRBJ2-4; D may be TRBD1 (5 bases). The V and J ends lost 3 bases and 0 bases respectively, with 21 bases between them. Germline CDR1 reads MDHEN; CDR2 reads SYDVKM. The CDR3 runs 19 residues. CDR3 residues: CASSFPTSGRQLAKNIQYF. The CDR3 DNA follows: TGTGCCAGCAGTTTCCCCACCTCAGGGCGGCAGCTAGCCAAAAACATTCAGTACTTC. Full variable domain (outside the CDR3, taken from reference TRBV28 and TRBJ2-4): DVKVTQSSRYLVKRTGEKVFLECVQDMDHENMFWYRQDPGLGLRLIYFSYDVKMKEKGDIPEGYSVSREKKERFSLILESASTNQTSMYLCASSFPTSGRQLAKNIQYFGAGTRLSVL.

The chain is built from TRBV10-3 and TRBJ2-7, with a weak D call TRBD2 (6 bases). V lost 3 bases to trimming and J lost 4 bases, with 7 bases between them. This CDR3 has 12 amino acids. Germline-derived CDR1 and CDR2 are ENHRY and SYGVKD. The CDR3 DNA reads as TGTGCCATCAGTGAAGCGGGTTACGAGCAGTACTTC. Its translation is CAISEAGYEQYF.